Sequencing of this T cell receptor (beta chain) was carried out in a study of T-cell memory formation after mild COVID-19. The V and J ends lost 7 bases and 2 bases, in that order; junction bases with no gene match: 4. Germline CDR1 is KGHDR and CDR2 is SFDVKD. The CDR3 loop spans 14 amino acids. This clonotype was seen more than once but under ten times. From the 5' RACE reads, TCRdb called clonotypes with MiXCR, one entry per CDR3 protein. The data hold 470,000 or so distinct CDR3 sequences, with roughly 25% observed a single time. The V and J genes are TRBV24-1 and TRBJ1-5; 7 bases are a match to TRBD1. This receptor was taken from an adult woman who had mild COVID-19 (a few samples of this study predate the infection). Cell type and time point are not known. The sample consisted of PBMCs or a T cell subset sorted from them (not recorded which). CDR3 sequence: CATRDRMGNQPQHF. For the CDR3, the DNA is TGTGCCACCAGGGACAGGATGGGCAATCAGCCCCAGCATTTT.